Each of the 29 T cell receptor beta chains below was sequenced from the same sample in a study of a mutant IDH1 vaccine in newly diagnosed glioma. Their cognate antigens are unknown. Time point indicated: week 47, end of study. It was 300 ug of mutant IDH1 20-mer peptide that made up each vaccine dose, given with topical imiquimod. The repertoire was sequenced with immunoSEQ multiplex PCR; TCRdb's copy has only in-frame clones and lacks some. The sample consists of around 84,000 clones, roughly four fifths of them appearing once. Sequencing used PBMCs, obtained from a glioma patient whose treatment included an IDH1 peptide vaccine. These TCRs come from a man between 35 and 55 years old with glioma.

The V gene is TRBV27, the J gene TRBJ2-2; possible D gene TRBD2, 6 bases. V lost 0 bases to trimming and J lost 1 base, with 12 bases between them. The CDR3 spans 17 residues. Germline V lookup: CDR1 MNHEY, CDR2 SMNVEV (reference sequence). The CDR3 sequence: CASSLSSLALNTGELFF. Here the CDR3 DNA reads TGTGCCAGCAGTTTATCGTCACTAGCACTGAACACCGGGGAGCTGTTTTTT.

The gene calls are TRBV5-6 and TRBJ2-5, with 13 bases identical to TRBD2. This CDR3 region has 15 residues. Germline trimming cut 5 bases from V and 9 bases from J; bases unmatched to any gene: 10. Germline assignment: CDR1 SGHDT and CDR2 YYEEEE. CDR3 coding DNA: TGTGCCAGCAGTATGGGACTAGCGGGGCGTTCGGCCCAGTACTTC. Its protein is CASSMGLAGRSAQYF.

This clone was observed a handful of times. The chain combines TRBV14 with TRBJ1-1; a possible D gene is TRBD1 (6 bases). The CDR3 covers 16 residues. The V and J ends lost 6 bases and 0 bases respectively, with 17 bases between them. Looked up from germline, CDR1 is SGHDN and CDR2 is FVKESK. Written as DNA, the CDR3 is TGTGCCAGCAGACCGGGACAAGGGGCCTTGAACACTGAAGCTTTCTTT. Its protein is CASRPGQGALNTEAFF.

V usage is TRBV7-2 and J usage is TRBJ2-7, with D possibly being TRBD1 or TRBD2 (6 bases each). Germline V gene data show CDR1 as SGHTA and CDR2 as FQGNSA. Trimming cost V 6 bases and J 3 bases, with 15 bases left between them. The CDR3 sequence is 14 residues long. As DNA, the CDR3 is TGTGCCAGCAGGCGGCCGGGGGCGAACTACGAGCAGTACTTC. This codes for CASRRPGANYEQYF. The variable domain in full, with the rest retrieved from reference TRBV7-2 and TRBJ2-7, is GAGVSQSPSNKVTEKGKDVELRCDPISGHTALYWYRQSLGQGLEFLIYFQGNSAPDKSGLPSDRFSAERTGGSVSTLTIQRTQQEDSAVYLCASRRPGANYEQYFGPGTRLTVT.

The chain links TRBV4-3 to TRBJ2-1; a possible D gene is TRBD2 (5 bases). The CDR3 sequence is 15 residues long. V lost 0 bases to trimming and J lost 2 bases, with 8 bases between them. Germline values: CDR1 LGHNA, CDR2 YSLEER. CDR3 amino acids: CASSQELEAYNEQFF. In nucleotides, the CDR3 is TGCGCCAGCAGCCAAGAACTAGAGGCCTACAATGAGCAGTTCTTC.

The CDR3 DNA follows: TGTGCCAGCAGCCCCAACAGGGGGCGCAATTCACCCCTCCACTTT. The encoded protein is CASSPNRGRNSPLHF. This rearrangement joins TRBV6-5 to TRBJ1-6; 9 nucleotides agree with TRBD1. V lost 6 bases to trimming and J lost 7 bases; unmatched junction nucleotides: 7. Per the germline V gene, CDR1 is MNHEY and CDR2 is SVGAGI. The CDR3 spans 15 residues.

The V call is TRBV28, the J call TRBJ2-7, with D hard to call. The CDR3 loop spans 11 amino acids. Trimming took 3 bases from V and 3 from J, leaving 3 bases between them. The germline gives CDR1 MDHEN, CDR2 SYDVKM. CDR3 coding DNA: TGTGCCAGCAGTTTCATCTACGAGCAGTACTTC. Translation gives CASSFIYEQYF.

The V call is TRBV7-2, the J call TRBJ2-5, with unresolved D. Germline V gene lookup returns CDR1 SGHTA and CDR2 FQGNSA. The V and J ends lost 1 base and 3 bases respectively, with 6 bases between them. The CDR3 spans 13 residues. The CDR3 nucleotides are TGTGCCAGCAGCTTAGTAGAGAAAGAGACCCAGTACTTC. Amino acids: CASSLVEKETQYF. The whole variable domain, filled in from reference TRBV7-2 and TRBJ2-5, reads GAGVSQSPSNKVTEKGKDVELRCDPISGHTALYWYRQSLGQGLEFLIYFQGNSAPDKSGLPSDRFSAERTGGSVSTLTIQRTQQEDSAVYLCASSLVEKETQYFGPGTRLLVL.

This sequence joins TRBV6-5 and TRBJ1-1; D is possibly TRBD1 (5 bases). V lost 2 bases and J 1 base, leaving 5 bases between the germline ends. The CDR3 sequence is 13 residues long. Germline V gives CDR1 MNHEY, CDR2 SVGAGI. CDR3 sequence reads: CASSYGQNTEAFF. CDR3 coding DNA: TGTGCCAGCAGTTACGGACAGAACACTGAAGCTTTCTTT.

This rearrangement joins TRBV15 to TRBJ1-5; no clear D. This CDR3 has 12 amino acids. Looked up from germline, CDR1 is LNHNV and CDR2 is YYDKDF (reference sequence). V dropped 2 bases and J dropped 6 bases, with 5 bases sitting between them. This CDR3 is CATSRSGQPQHF. CDR3 in DNA: TGTGCCACCAGCAGATCAGGTCAGCCCCAGCATTTT.

This chain joins TRBV29-1 and TRBJ2-1; a weak D match, TRBD2 (5 bases). Germline loops: CDR1 SQVTM, CDR2 ANQGSEA. V lost 0 bases and J lost 2, with 14 bases in between. The CDR3 contains 16 residues. The CDR3 sequence: CSVEDPERRTYNEQFF. As DNA, the CDR3 is TGCAGCGTTGAAGATCCGGAGCGGAGAACCTACAATGAGCAGTTCTTC.

The rearrangement uses TRBV2 and TRBJ2-3; 8 nucleotides match TRBD2. This CDR3 region has 14 residues. After removal of 9 bases from V and 3 bases from J, the junction contained 8 bases not matched to a gene. Per the germline V gene, CDR1 is SNHLY and CDR2 is FYNNEI. In DNA form, the CDR3 reads TGTGCCAGTCTTCGGGGGGGGCCGACAGATACGCAGTATTTT. It codes for CASLRGGPTDTQYF. The full variable domain, completed using reference TRBV2 and TRBJ2-3, is EPEVTQTPSHQVTQMGQEVILRCVPISNHLYFYWYRQILGQKVEFLVSFYNNEISEKSEIFDDQFSVERPDGSNFTLKIRSTKLEDSAMYFCASLRGGPTDTQYFGPGTRLTVL.

V and J are TRBV6-1 and TRBJ2-7; D unresolved. V lost 3 bases, J lost 3 bases, and 12 bases lay in between. Germline V gene data show CDR1 as MNHNS and CDR2 as SASEGT. This CDR3 comprises 14 residues. This CDR3 reads CASSDGRLLYEQYF. The CDR3 DNA follows: TGTGCCAGCAGTGACGGGCGACTCCTCTACGAGCAGTACTTC.

The chain uses TRBV27 and TRBJ1-3; D is ambiguous. Trimming pared 5 bases from V and 0 bases from J, leaving 14 bases between. This CDR3 contains 16 residues. CDR1 is MNHEY, CDR2 SMNVEV, per germline (reference sequence). This chain's CDR3 is CASSPLGGSSGNTIYF. The CDR3 nucleotides are TGTGCCAGCAGTCCGCTCGGAGGCAGCTCTGGAAACACCATATATTTT.

The chain employs TRBV5-3 and TRBJ2-5, with unresolved D. TRBV5-3 qualifies as an ORF whose function is uncertain. V was shortened by 3 bases and J by 5 bases, with 14 bases between the two germline ends. The CDR3 length is 14 residues. The CDR3 region has the DNA TGTGCCAGAAGCTCGCCCAATCTGGGGGAGACCCAGTACTTC. Residues: CARSSPNLGETQYF.

The rearrangement joins TRBV6-4 to TRBJ2-3; no clear D. This CDR3 comprises 13 residues. The ends were cut back, 2 bases at V and 1 base at J, with 4 bases in the middle. CDR1 is MRHNA and CDR2 is SNTAGT in the germline V gene. The CDR3 spells CASSDGGTDTQYF. CDR3 bases: TGTGCCAGCAGTGACGGGGGCACAGATACGCAGTATTTT.

The table lists this clone with a few counts. The chain has TRBV6-1 and TRBJ2-7; D unclear. CDR1 MNHNS and CDR2 SASEGT come from the germline V gene. CDR3 size: 11 residues. V was pared by 6 bases and J by 2 bases, with 5 bases between. CDR3 in DNA: TGTGCCAGCAGCGCGACCTACGAGCAGTACTTC. Protein sequence: CASSATYEQYF.

The sample holds a few counts of this clone. The chain recombines TRBV5-1 with TRBJ1-4; the D is unclear. Trimming removed 4 bases at V and 7 bases at J, with 8 bases between. This CDR3 contains 12 residues. CDR1 SGHRS and CDR2 YFSETQ come from the germline V gene. The CDR3 loop reads CASSLSGEKLFF. CDR3 sequence (DNA): TGCGCCAGCAGCCTGTCGGGTGAAAAACTGTTTTTT.

The gene calls are TRBV30 and TRBJ2-1; D gene uncertain. Trimming removed 1 base at V and 4 bases at J, with 2 bases between. The CDR3 totals 11 residues. In germline, CDR1 is GTSNPN, CDR2 SVGIG (reference sequence). The CDR3 region has the DNA TGTGCCTGGAGTGAATACAATGAGCAGTTCTTC. It specifies CAWSEYNEQFF. Filled out from reference TRBV30 and TRBJ2-1, the complete variable domain reads SQTIHQWPATLVQPVGSPLSLECTVEGTSNPNLYWYRQAAGRGLQLLFYSVGIGQISSEVPQNLSASRPQDRQFILSSKKLLLSDSGFYLCAWSEYNEQFFGPGTRLTVL.

V is TRBV11-2 and J is TRBJ2-7, with 8 bases identical to TRBD2. Germline-derived CDR1 and CDR2 are SGHAT and FQNNGV. Germline trimming cut 4 bases from V and 1 base from J; bases unmatched to any gene: 3. This CDR3 comprises 14 residues. CDR3 sequence reads: CASSSGGGSYEQYF. Here the CDR3 DNA reads TGTGCCAGCAGCTCCGGCGGGGGGTCCTACGAGCAGTACTTC. The whole variable domain, remainder taken from reference TRBV11-2 and TRBJ2-7, is EAGVAQSPRYKIIEKRQSVAFWCNPISGHATLYWYQQILGQGPKLLIQFQNNGVVDDSQLPKDRFSAERLKGVDSTLKIQPAKLEDSAVYLCASSSGGGSYEQYFGPGTRLTVT.

The V and J genes are TRBV15 and TRBJ1-4; D is ambiguous. The length of the CDR3 is 13 residues. Germline V CDR1 and CDR2: LNHNV, YYDKDF (reference sequence). Trimming left V 1 base short and J 7 bases short, with 7 bases between. This CDR3 is CATSRVDTEKLFF. The CDR3 DNA reads TGTGCCACCAGCAGAGTTGACACTGAAAAACTGTTTTTT. The whole variable domain, filled in from reference TRBV15 and TRBJ1-4, reads DAMVIQNPRYQVTQFGKPVTLSCSQTLNHNVMYWYQQKSSQAPKLLFHYYDKDFNNEADTPDNFQSRRPNTSFCFLDIRSPGLGDTAMYLCATSRVDTEKLFFGSGTQLSVL.

A single count supports this clone. The chain has TRBV5-6 and TRBJ1-6; perhaps TRBD1 as D (5 bases). Germline CDR1 SGHDT, CDR2 YYEEEE. The CDR3 extends over 14 amino acids. The germline V and J ends were trimmed by 1 base and 7 bases, with 9 bases remaining between them. CDR3 residues: CASSLQGRNSPLHF. CDR3 coding DNA: TGTGCCAGCAGCTTGCAGGGCAGAAATTCACCCCTCCACTTT.

The rearrangement joins TRBV18 to TRBJ2-1; tentatively, D is TRBD1 (5 bases). The V end lost 0 bases, the J end lost 12 bases, and 21 bases lay between the germline ends. This CDR3 is 16 amino acids long. CDR1 KGHSH and CDR2 LQKENI come from the germline V gene. The CDR3 bases are TGTGCCAGCTCACCACCGGTGGACACCCTCTCAGTGGGGCAGTTCTTC. Translating gives CASSPPVDTLSVGQFF. The full variable domain, in which reference TRBV18 and TRBJ2-1 provide the parts outside the CDR3, is NAGVMQNPRHLVRRRGQEARLRCSPMKGHSHVYWYRQLPEEGLKFMVYLQKENIIDESGMPKERFSAEFPKEGPSILRIQQVVRGDSAAYFCASSPPVDTLSVGQFFGPGTRLTVL.

The chain couples TRBV27 to TRBJ2-7; TRBD2 might be the D (5 bases). CDR1 and CDR2 from the germline V gene are MNHEY and SMNVEV (reference sequence). This CDR3 is 13 amino acids long. V lost 2 bases and J 6 bases, leaving 11 bases between the germline ends. The DNA of the CDR3 is TGTGCCAGCAGTTTAAAGGTCGGGATCGAGCAGTACTTC. Its translation is CASSLKVGIEQYF.

The rearrangement joins TRBV2 to TRBJ2-3; tentative D call: TRBD1 (6 bases). Trimming stripped 7 bases from V and 2 bases from J, with 10 bases between. The CDR3 has 13 residues. CDR1 and CDR2 from the germline V gene are SNHLY and FYNNEI. The CDR3 is CASNRDFTDTQYF. The CDR3 DNA is TGTGCCAGCAACAGGGATTTCACAGATACGCAGTATTTT.

This chain links TRBV19 with TRBJ2-7; the D gene is possibly TRBD1 (6 bases). CDR1 LNHDA and CDR2 SQIVND come from the germline V gene (reference sequence). The CDR3 is made up of 17 amino acids. V shed 6 bases and J shed 3 bases, with 24 bases lying between them. CDR3 sequence (DNA): TGTGCCAGTAGCCGCCTAGGGGGTTCTAGAATGGTCTACGAGCAGTACTTC. Encoded protein: CASSRLGGSRMVYEQYF.

J is TRBJ2-1 and V is TRBV6-5; 10 positions match TRBD1. In germline, CDR1 is MNHEY, CDR2 SVGAGI. The CDR3 contains 13 residues. V gave up 4 bases and J gave up 7 bases; unmatched junction bases: 1. The CDR3 loop is CASSSGQGNEQFF. The CDR3, as DNA: TGTGCCAGCAGTTCGGGACAGGGGAATGAGCAGTTCTTC.

V is TRBV7-9 and J is TRBJ2-7; perhaps TRBD1 as D (7 bases). CDR1 SEHNR and CDR2 FQNEAQ come from the germline V gene (reference sequence). The CDR3 runs to 16 residues. The V gene lost 5 bases and the J gene lost 4 bases, with 21 bases spanning the gap. This chain's CDR3 is CASSRSRGTESYEQYF. The CDR3 DNA reads as TGTGCCAGCAGCCGGTCTCGGGGGACAGAATCGTACGAGCAGTACTTC.

Concerning this clone itself: One end of the junction is discordant with germline, which a read error may explain. V and J are TRBV7-3 and TRBJ2-7, with TRBD1 identical over 8 bases. CDR3 length: 15 residues. Germline-derived CDR1 and CDR2 are SGHTA and FQGTGA. CDR3 coding DNA: TGTGCCAGCAGCCAAGTGGGGACAGGCCCCTACGGGCAGTACTTC. This encodes CASSQVGTGPYGQYF. The variable domain in full, with the rest retrieved from reference TRBV7-3 and TRBJ2-7, is GAGVSQTPSNKVTEKGKYVELRCDPISGHTALYWYRQSLGQGPEFLIYFQGTGAADDSGLPNDRFFAVRPEGSVSTLKIQRTERGDSAVYLCASSQVGTGPYGQYFGPGTRLTVT.